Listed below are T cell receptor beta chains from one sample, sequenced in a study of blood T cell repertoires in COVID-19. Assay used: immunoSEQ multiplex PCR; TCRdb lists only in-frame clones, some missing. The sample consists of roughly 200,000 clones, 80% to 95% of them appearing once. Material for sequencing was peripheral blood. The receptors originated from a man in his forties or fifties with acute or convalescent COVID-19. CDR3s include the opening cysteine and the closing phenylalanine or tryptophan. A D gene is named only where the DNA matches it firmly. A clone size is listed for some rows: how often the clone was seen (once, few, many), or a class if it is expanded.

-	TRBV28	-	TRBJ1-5	TGTGCCAGCAGTCCAACTCGTGACAATCAGCCCCAGCATTTT	CASSPTRDNQPQHF
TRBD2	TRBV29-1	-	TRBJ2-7	TGCAGCGTTGTTGGAGGGAGGGTCTACGAGCAGTACTTC	CSVVGGRVYEQYF
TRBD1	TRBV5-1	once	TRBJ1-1	TGCGCCAGCAGCTTGGAGAGGGGGCCTAATGAAGCTTTCTTT	CASSLERGPNEAFF
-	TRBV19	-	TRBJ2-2	TGTGCCAGTAGTACCCGATCCGGGGGGAACACCGGGGAGCTGTTTTTT	CASSTRSGGNTGELFF
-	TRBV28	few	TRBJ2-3	TGTGCCAGCAGTCGGCTTACAGATAAAGTCGAGCAGTATTTT	CASSRLTDKVEQYF
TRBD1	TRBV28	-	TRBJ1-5	TGTGCCAGCATCCCCCGGCAGAGGACAGGACAGCCCCAGCATTTT	CASIPRQRTGQPQHF
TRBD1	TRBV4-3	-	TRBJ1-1	TGCGCCAGCAGCCTAGGACAGGTGAACACTGAAGCTTTCTTT	CASSLGQVNTEAFF
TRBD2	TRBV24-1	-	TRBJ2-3	TGTGCCACCGGGGCTAGCGGGACGGATACGCAGTATTTT	CATGASGTDTQYF
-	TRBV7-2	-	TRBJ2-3	TGTGCCAGCAGCGAAGCGGGTTATAGCACAGATACGCAGTATTTT	CASSEAGYSTDTQYF
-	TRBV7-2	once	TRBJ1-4	TGTGCCAGCAGCCCAGAGGGCATTTCGTCTAATGAAAAACTGTTTTTT	CASSPEGISSNEKLFF
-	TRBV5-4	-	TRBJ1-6	TGTGCCAGCAGCTTGGGCGGGTGGGGAGATGAGTCACCCCTCCACTTT	CASSLGGWGDESPLHF